The present T cell receptor beta chain was sequenced within a study of cytomegalovirus exposure and HLA in healthy donors. Overall study: About 85 million unique TCR sequences came from HLA-typed donors in an early release. When about 400 donors were genotyped, more than 70% of them were found to fall in the Caucasian-associated ancestry cluster. Overall study results and limits: Most observed TCR sequences were rare, whereas some public TCRs were detected in many donors.

Germline CDR1 reads ENHRY; CDR2 reads SYGVKD. The CDR3 has 19 residues. J was trimmed by 1 base and V by 11 bases; bases with no gene match: 20. A multiplex PCR was run with 60 Vbeta primers and 13 Jbeta primers. Method: immunoSEQ multiplex PCR; TCRdb's copy keeps in-frame clones and lacks some. The table includes roughly 84,000 clones, under 80% detected once. On this clone: Its antigen is unidentified.

Material: PBMCs. The chain joins TRBV10-3 to TRBJ2-3; TRBD1 matches 11 bases. The sequence was obtained from a human donor in good health. CDR3 sequence reads: CAPRSRTGGPTGRTDTQYF. The DNA of the CDR3 is TGTGCCCCACGCTCCCGGACAGGGGGCCCGACGGGTCGCACAGATACGCAGTATTTT.